The rows below give T cell receptor beta chains drawn from one sample of a study of vaccination and CD4 T cells after COVID-19. Antigens for these TCRs are unknown. Via MiXCR, TCRdb re-called the PCR reads, giving one row per CDR3 protein. The table has about 25,000 distinct CDR3 sequences, around 45% seen once. Sequencing was performed on CD4+ T cells from blood, cultured in vitro. All receptors come from a human donor who had recovered from COVID-19. Both conserved end residues are part of each CDR3. D genes are given only for firm matches. Clone size is given for some rows only: seen once, a few or many times, or a class if the clone is expanded.

D	V	J	size	DNA	CDR3
NA	TRBV7-9	TRBJ1-1	NA	TGTGCCAGCAGCTTAGCAGGGAACACTGAAGCTTTCTTT	CASSLAGNTEAFF
NA	TRBV20-1	TRBJ2-3	NA	TGCAGTGCAGAGGGGGGGGAGGGCGCAGATACGCAGTATTTT	CSAEGGEGADTQYF
NA	TRBV5-1	TRBJ2-5	NA	TGCGCCAGCAGCTTTCCGAACTTAGGGGCGGAGACCCAGTACTTC	CASSFPNLGAETQYF
TRBD2	TRBV12-3/TRBV12-4	TRBJ2-1	NA	TGTGCCAGCAGTAAGCGGGGGGGCTCCTACAATGAGCAGTTCTTC	CASSKRGGSYNEQFF
TRBD1	TRBV11-1	TRBJ1-1	few	TGTGCCAGCAGTCGGGACAGGGACGCTTTCTTT	CASSRDRDAFF
TRBD1	TRBV20-1	TRBJ1-6	few	TGCAGTGCTAGCCCACAGGGGTGGTCGAGGTCACCCCTCCACTTT	CSASPQGWSRSPLHF
NA	TRBV7-9	TRBJ1-5	NA	TGTGCCAGCAGCGAACAGGGTAGCAATCAGCCCCAGCATTTT	CASSEQGSNQPQHF
NA	TRBV2	TRBJ2-7	NA	TGTGCCAGCGGGCCACAAGTTGTCTACGAGCAGTACTTC	CASGPQVVYEQYF
TRBD1	TRBV10-1	TRBJ2-1	NA	TGCGCCAGCAGCGATATACTGACAGGGAAAAACTCCTACAATGAGCAGTTCTTC	CASSDILTGKNSYNEQFF
NA	TRBV5-1	TRBJ2-3	NA	TGCGCCAGCAGTACTACAGGATTGATAGATACGCAGTATTTT	CASSTTGLIDTQYF
TRBD2	TRBV27	TRBJ2-1	NA	TGTGCCACGAAAACGGGACTAGCATTTAGACAGTTCTTC	CATKTGLAFRQFF
TRBD1	TRBV10-3	TRBJ2-3	NA	TGTGCCACGGGACAGAACACAGATACGCAGTATTTT	CATGQNTDTQYF
NA	TRBV20-1	TRBJ2-3	few	TGCAGTGCTAGAGATCTAGCCCGGAACCTGGGGTGGGCAGATACGCAGTATTTT	CSARDLARNLGWADTQYF
TRBD1	TRBV14	TRBJ1-2	once	TGTGCCAGCAGCCAAGCGATCGGGACAGGGACCGCGAATAACTATGGCTACACCTTC	CASSQAIGTGTANNYGYTF
NA	TRBV6-1	TRBJ1-5	few	TGTGCCAGCAGTGACAGGGCCTATCAGCCCCAGCATTTT	CASSDRAYQPQHF
NA	TRBV4-1	TRBJ1-5	NA	TGCGCCAGCAGCCTTCAGGTCCCAACCAATCAGCCCCAGCATTTT	CASSLQVPTNQPQHF